This T cell receptor beta chain was found in a study of CD8 T cells in Susac syndrome. This clonotype was picked up one time. Per the germline V gene, CDR1 is MNHEY and CDR2 is SMNVEV (reference sequence). Between the trimmed V and J ends, which lost 5 bases and 9 bases, there was a span of 13 bases. CDR3 length: 13 amino acids. After extraction with the RNeasy kit, about 0.45 to 1 ug of the RNA was reverse transcribed using random hexamers. TCRdb reanalysed the immunoSEQ multiplex PCR reads using MiXCR and keeps one entry per CDR3 protein. The sample includes hundreds of thousands of distinct CDR3 sequences, around 95% of them seen just once.

The rearrangement joins TRBV27 to TRBJ1-4; the D gene is possibly TRBD1 (6 bases). The receptor comes from a human donor with multiple sclerosis. What was sequenced was CD4+ T cells from PBMCs. CDR3 loop: CASSTQGSQKLFF. DNA for the CDR3: TGTGCCAGCAGTACACAGGGTTCGCAAAAACTGTTTTTT. Supplemented by reference TRBV27 and TRBJ1-4, the full variable domain reads EAQVTQNPRYLITVTGKKLTVTCSQNMNHEYMSWYRQDPGLGLRQIYYSMNVEVTDKGDVPEGYKVSRKEKRNFPLILESPSPNQTSLYFCASSTQGSQKLFFGSGTQLSVL.